This note documents a single T cell receptor beta chain sequence. Its matching antigen is unknown. The entry originates in a study of blood T cells in healthy people across ages. For the second PCR, which ran for about 7 to 11 cycles, a sample-barcoded 5' primer and a J-beta primer mix were used. TCRdb reanalysed the 5' RACE reads using MiXCR and keeps one entry per CDR3 protein. Altogether approximately 360,000 distinct CDR3 sequences are present, about half being singletons, with the ten largest covering under 60%. The study recruited healthy Caucasian donors from Russia who were aged about 6 to 90. Each sample yielded at least 6 micrograms of PBMC total RNA. This CDR3 comprises 15 residues. Looked up from germline, CDR1 is SGHAT and CDR2 is FQNNGV. Trimming shortened V by 5 bases and J by 4 bases, and 15 bases separated the two germline ends. Study-wide points: Comparison with aged donors showed that long-lived donors had more naive CD4+ cells and higher diversity. No one knew whether donors had CMV, which possibly confounded expanded clonotype changes.

The receptor comes from a man aged 55-75 years in good health. Sequenced input: blood. The V gene is TRBV11-2, the J gene TRBJ2-1; D not certain. The CDR3 spells CASSPRTGKYNEQFF. CDR3 DNA sequence: TGTGCCAGCAGCCCTCGGACCGGAAAGTACAATGAGCAGTTCTTC.